This T cell receptor (beta chain) is from a study of T-cell memory formation after mild COVID-19. Across the whole study: Clusters were largely donor specific.

Study findings and constraints: Detection of some responders pre-infection suggested pre-existing cross-reactive memory T cells participated. Contracting CD8+ clones were enriched in EMRA, CD4+ mainly in CM and EM.

Researchers used 5'RACE with constant-segment primers to make TCR alpha and TCR beta cDNA libraries that carry sample barcodes and UMIs. TCRdb used MiXCR to reprocess the 5' RACE reads, holding one entry per CDR3 protein. The table records 300,000 to 400,000 distinct CDR3 sequences, approximately 29% of them present only once. This clonotype appeared a few times. What it binds is not known. Germline CDR1 is SGHVS and CDR2 is FNYEAQ. The junction had 7 bases not matched to a gene; V was cut back by 2 bases and J by 6 bases. CDR3 size: 15 residues. V is TRBV7-6 and J is TRBJ2-1; 7 bases align to TRBD1. The source of this sequence is an adult woman who had mild COVID-19 (a few samples of this study predate the infection). Cell type and time point are not known. The sample taken for sequencing was PBMCs or a T cell subset sorted from them (not recorded which). This CDR3 is CASSLRTGRGNEQFF. As DNA, the CDR3 is TGTGCCAGCAGCTTACGGACAGGAAGAGGCAATGAGCAGTTCTTC.